There are many counts of the clone carrying this T cell receptor (beta chain). The antigen is undetermined. Trimming took off 4 bases at V and 2 bases at J, with 10 bases between the two ends. Germline V CDR1 and CDR2: SGHRS, YFSETQ. The CDR3 loop spans 13 amino acids. TCRdb reanalysed the RACE reads using MiXCR and keeps one entry per CDR3 protein. The table includes about 42,000 distinct CDR3 sequences, around a tenth detected once. The time point denotes: patch test 2, 6 weeks after DPC sensitization. Treatment denoted: therapeutic diphenylcyclopropenone sensitization with weekly scalp DPC. RNA extraction used unfractionated whole blood as the source of total RNA. At every patch-test visit, blood was drawn before the patch test was applied. Those who donated were patients with alopecia, 18 to 70 years of age, and suitable for DPC. The sample comes from a study of human T cells and chemical hapten exposure.

Findings and limits, study-wide: Among expanded TCRs, significantly more large CDR3 similarity clusters formed than among controls. Expanded TCR counts at PT1 went up together with patch test score, a positive correlation.

This rearrangement joins TRBV5-1 to TRBJ2-7, with D possibly being TRBD1 (5 bases). The input for sequencing was whole blood, taken in connection with sensitization to the hapten diphenylcyclopropenone (DPC). This TCR came from a woman aged 25 to 39 with alopecia areata. Some clones in this sample may be carry-over from other donors' samples. In DNA form, the CDR3 reads TGCGCCAGCAGCCACCCGACAGCCTACGAGCAGTACTTC. It translates to CASSHPTAYEQYF.